The present entry profiles one T cell receptor beta chain with its context. What it binds is not known. The sample is drawn from a study of vaccination effects on CD4 cells after COVID-19. Under the ViraFEST assay, PBMC were stimulated with viral peptide pools so that antigen-specific CD4+ T cells expanded. Sequencing was performed afterwards. Between days 10 and 11 of culture, CD4+ T cells were separated out. Each person got two doses of an mRNA SARS-CoV-2 vaccine, BNT162b2 or mRNA-1273. The germline gives CDR1 SGHAT, CDR2 FQNNGV. V was shortened by 1 base and J by 0 bases, with 7 bases between the two germline ends. The CDR3 length is 15 residues. TCRdb's copy holds only in-frame clones and misses some; the assay was immunoSEQ multiplex PCR. The table has 25,000 to 35,000 clones, roughly four fifths seen once.

The chain has TRBV11-2 and TRBJ1-5; no firm D call. The sample was CD4+ T cells from PBMCs cultured with HCoV-229E spike peptides, taken after COVID-19 vaccination. This sequence originates from a human donor who received a COVID-19 vaccine. The CDR3 sequence: CASSLGQYSNQPQHF. The DNA for the CDR3 is TGTGCCAGCAGCTTAGGCCAGTATAGCAATCAGCCCCAGCATTTT. Full variable domain (rest looked up from reference TRBV11-2 and TRBJ1-5): EAGVAQSPRYKIIEKRQSVAFWCNPISGHATLYWYQQILGQGPKLLIQFQNNGVVDDSQLPKDRFSAERLKGVDSTLKIQPAKLEDSAVYLCASSLGQYSNQPQHFGDGTRLSIL.